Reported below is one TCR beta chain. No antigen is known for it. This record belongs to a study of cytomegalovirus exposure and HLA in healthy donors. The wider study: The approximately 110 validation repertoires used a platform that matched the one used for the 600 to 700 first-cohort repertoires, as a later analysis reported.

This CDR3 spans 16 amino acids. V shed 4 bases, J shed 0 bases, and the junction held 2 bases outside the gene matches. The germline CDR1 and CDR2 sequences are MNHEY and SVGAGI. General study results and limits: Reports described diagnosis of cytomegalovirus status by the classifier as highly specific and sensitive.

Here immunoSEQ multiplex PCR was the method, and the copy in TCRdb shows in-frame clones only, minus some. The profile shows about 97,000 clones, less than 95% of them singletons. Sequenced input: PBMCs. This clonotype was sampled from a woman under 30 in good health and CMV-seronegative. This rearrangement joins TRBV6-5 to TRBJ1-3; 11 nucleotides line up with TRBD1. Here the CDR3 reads CASSSGTGGSGNTIYF. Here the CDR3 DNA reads TGTGCCAGCAGTTCCGGGACAGGGGGCTCTGGAAACACCATATATTTT.